These 15 T cell receptor beta chains came from one sample sequenced in a study of shared clonotypes between healthy human individuals. Sequencing used immunoSEQ multiplex PCR; TCRdb keeps in-frame clones, though not all of them. The sample includes hundreds of thousands of clones, roughly 96% of them seen just once. Positive CCR7 selection of CD45RO-negative cells yielded the naive CD8 cells, and terminally differentiated effector memory CD45RA+ cells were excluded. Sample: naive CD8+ T cells sorted from blood. These receptors came from a woman aged 25-40 years in good health.

The chain has TRBV4-1 and TRBJ1-5; TRBD1 is a possible D gene (5 bases). Per the germline V gene, CDR1 is MGHRA and CDR2 is YSYEKL. The CDR3 extends over 15 amino acids. Trimming pared 4 bases from V and 1 base from J, leaving 11 bases between. The CDR3 DNA sequence: TGCGCCAGCAGCCCCCAACAGGCCAGCAATCAGCCCCAGCATTTT. Amino acids: CASSPQQASNQPQHF.

CDR3 in amino acids: CASSQDDPGSRAEQYF. CDR3 in DNA: TGCGCCAGCAGCCAAGATGATCCAGGGTCGCGTGCCGAGCAGTACTTC. This chain uses TRBV4-1 with TRBJ2-7; D is possibly TRBD1 (5 bases). V lost 0 bases, J lost 6 bases, and 18 bases lay in between. CDR1 and CDR2 from the germline V gene are MGHRA and YSYEKL. CDR3 length equals 16 residues.

The chain uses TRBV4-1 and TRBJ1-1; possible D gene TRBD1, 6 bases. Trimming pared 4 bases from V and 5 bases from J, leaving 17 bases between. The V gene's germline CDR1 is MGHRA and CDR2 YSYEKL. There are 15 residues in the CDR3. This CDR3 is CASSPRAQGSTEAFF. In DNA, the CDR3 is TGCGCCAGCAGCCCCAGGGCACAGGGTTCGACTGAAGCTTTCTTT.

V usage is TRBV25-1 and J usage is TRBJ2-5; D may correspond to TRBD1 or TRBD2 (5 bases each). Germline V gene sequence: CDR1 MGHDK, CDR2 SYGVNS. This CDR3 spans 16 amino acids. Between the trimmed V and J ends, which lost 4 bases and 7 bases, there was a span of 22 bases. CDR3 nucleotides: TGTGCCAGCAGTGTCTCCGGGACCTCCTCGAGTGGGACCCAGTACTTC. Its translation is CASSVSGTSSSGTQYF. The variable domain in full, with the rest retrieved from reference TRBV25-1 and TRBJ2-5, is EADIYQTPRYLVIGTGKKITLECSQTMGHDKMYWYQQDPGMELHLIHYSYGVNSTEKGDLSSESTVSRIRTEHFPLTLESARPSHTSQYLCASSVSGTSSSGTQYFGPGTRLLVL.

The genes are TRBV14 and TRBJ2-7; no clear D gene. V lost 0 bases and J lost 4, with 10 bases in between. The CDR3 is 14 residues long. Looked up from germline, CDR1 is SGHDN and CDR2 is FVKESK. The CDR3 reads CASSQDETHYEQYF. Here the CDR3 DNA reads TGTGCCAGCAGCCAAGATGAGACGCATTACGAGCAGTACTTC.

This chain uses TRBV29-1 with TRBJ2-7, with 8 bases aligning to TRBD2. The CDR3 covers 13 residues. Germline CDR1 and CDR2: SQVTM and ANQGSEA. V dropped 2 bases and J dropped 2; count of bases not matched to a gene: 2. The CDR3 coding sequence is TGCAGCGTTGAACGGGAGGGCCCCTACGAGCAGTACTTC. Translated: CSVEREGPYEQYF.

This sequence joins TRBV2 and TRBJ2-1; tentatively, D is TRBD1 or TRBD2 (5 bases each). V was pared by 6 bases and J by 4 bases, with 13 bases between. CDR3 length: 14 amino acids. Germline CDR1 and CDR2: SNHLY and FYNNEI. CDR3 loop: CASREGLAYNEQFF. The CDR3 bases are TGTGCCAGCAGAGAGGGGCTCGCTTACAATGAGCAGTTCTTC.

The rearrangement links TRBV7-2 to TRBJ2-1, with 11 bases matching TRBD2. The CDR3 loop spans 16 amino acids. Germline V CDR1 and CDR2: SGHTA, FQGNSA. Losses at the gene ends were 3 bases for V and 8 bases for J; bases not matched to a gene: 9. The CDR3 bases are TGTGCCAGCAGCTTTAGTCTAGCGGGAGGTTTCTATGAGCAGTTCTTC. This translates into CASSFSLAGGFYEQFF.

This clone has only one observation. This same CDR3 is encoded by further DNA sequences in the sample. The chain links TRBV7-3 to TRBJ2-1; D is perhaps TRBD2 (5 bases). The CDR3 sequence is 15 residues long. V gave up 0 bases and J gave up 5 bases, with 11 bases separating them. CDR1 is SGHTA and CDR2 is FQGTGA in the germline V gene. Written as DNA, the CDR3 is TGTGCCAGCAGCTTAACAGGACTCGCCAACAATGAGCAGTTCTTC. This gives the protein CASSLTGLANNEQFF.

The rearrangement joins TRBV5-4 to TRBJ1-2; D unclear. Germline V gene lookup returns CDR1 SGHNT and CDR2 YYREEE (reference sequence). This CDR3 is built from 13 residues. Deletions cut 0 bases from V and 3 bases from J, with 6 bases between. The CDR3 loop reads CASSLERDYGYTF. The DNA for the CDR3 is TGTGCCAGCAGCTTGGAACGAGACTATGGCTACACCTTC.

The chain is built from TRBV10-3 and TRBJ2-1, with 9 bases that match TRBD2. With 8 bases clipped from V and 3 bases from J, the junction kept 11 bases outside the gene matches. Germline lookup yields CDR1 ENHRY and CDR2 SYGVKD. The CDR3 extends over 16 amino acids. The CDR3 loop reads CAIGRLSGRGYNEQFF. Here the CDR3 DNA reads TGTGCCATCGGTAGACTTAGCGGGAGAGGCTACAATGAGCAGTTCTTC.

The rearrangement uses TRBV29-1 and TRBJ2-3, with D unclear. Between the trimmed V and J ends, which lost 4 bases and 5 bases, there was a span of 22 bases. Germline V lookup: CDR1 SQVTM, CDR2 ANQGSEA. The CDR3 has 16 residues. The chain's CDR3 is CSVVIVTGRSGDTQYF. The CDR3 DNA follows: TGCAGCGTTGTCATAGTAACCGGTCGGTCGGGAGATACGCAGTATTTT.

The genes are TRBV11-2 and TRBJ1-2; D is unclear. The germline gives CDR1 SGHAT, CDR2 FQNNGV. The CDR3 is 14 amino acids. Trimming stripped 0 bases from V and 4 bases from J, with 9 bases between. CDR3 region: CASSLDIGVYGYTF. CDR3 nucleotide sequence: TGTGCCAGCAGCTTAGATATAGGAGTCTATGGCTACACCTTC.

The chain combines TRBV21-1 with TRBJ2-7; no check of the table's D call, TRBD2, against the DNA was made. TRBV21-1 is given as a pseudogene. The CDR3 spans 16 residues. CDR3 region: CASSVSQRAGSYEQYF. DNA of the CDR3: TGTGCCAGCAGCGTGAGTCAGCGGGCCGGTTCCTACGAGCAGTACTTC.

The J gene is TRBJ2-7, the V gene TRBV10-2, with D unresolved. Trimming removed 4 bases at V and 6 bases at J, with 16 bases between. CDR1 is WSHSY, CDR2 SAAADI, per germline. The CDR3 length is 14 residues. CDR3 nucleotide sequence: TGCGCCAGCAGTGGACGGTCGGCATGGGTCGAGCAGTACTTC. It specifies CASSGRSAWVEQYF.